This entry is about one T cell receptor (beta chain). Its antigen remains unknown. This record comes from a study of lymphopenia after photon versus proton radiotherapy. General observations from the study: Authors raise, but do not show, better survival with proton therapy. After lymphocyte nadir, photon-treated repertoires showed oligoclonal expansion, especially CD8+ Temra. Post-nadir TCR diversity decline inversely tracked overall survival among those who died. Photon-treated patients lost naive T cells and TCR diversity; proton-treated stayed stable.

Sequencing was performed with immunoSEQ multiplex PCR; in TCRdb, only in-frame clones are kept and a portion is missing. The data hold tens of thousands of clones, with about 90% observed a single time. The TCR originated in a man between 35 and 55 years old with gastric cancer. The material was peripheral blood, obtained from a patient treated with photon-based radiotherapy.

In DNA form, the CDR3 reads TGTGCCAGCAGCTTAGCCCTCGGCTACTCCTACAATGAGCAGTTCTTC. Its protein product is CASSLALGYSYNEQFF. The chain carries TRBV7-8 and TRBJ2-1; no reliable D call. V gave up 0 bases and J gave up 0 bases, with 9 bases separating them. The CDR3 consists of 16 residues. Per the germline V gene, CDR1 is SGHVS and CDR2 is FQNEAQ.